This entry lists 5 T cell receptor beta chains sequenced from one sample in a study of blood T cell repertoires in COVID-19. The protocol was immunoSEQ multiplex PCR, while the TCRdb copy is restricted to in-frame clones and leaves out a portion. The sample lists roughly 210,000 clones, roughly nine tenths seen once, with 1.5% to 2% in the top ten. The material sequenced was peripheral blood. Source of these receptors: an older man with acute or convalescent COVID-19.

This sequence joins TRBV28 and TRBJ1-3; D not certain. CDR3 length: 13 amino acids. Germline V lookup: CDR1 MDHEN, CDR2 SYDVKM. Trimming took off 6 bases at V and 2 bases at J, with 8 bases between the two ends. The CDR3 protein is CASSRDPGNTIYF. The CDR3 region has the DNA TGTGCCAGCAGCCGGGATCCTGGAAACACCATATATTTT.

The chain couples TRBV27 to TRBJ2-7; TRBD1 matches at 9 bases. Germline loops: CDR1 MNHEY, CDR2 SMNVEV (reference sequence). V lost 6 bases to trimming and J lost 6 bases; unmatched junction nucleotides: 0. This CDR3 contains 11 residues. CDR3 DNA: TGTGCCAGCAGACAGGGGGCCGAGCAGTACTTC. It yields the protein CASRQGAEQYF.

The rearrangement links TRBV5-1 to TRBJ2-2, with D possibly matching TRBD1 (6 bases). The CDR3 is 15 amino acids. V lost 0 bases and J lost 5, with 11 bases in between. CDR1 is SGHRS and CDR2 is YFSETQ in the germline V gene. DNA of the CDR3: TGCGCCAGCAGCTTGGGACAGGCCGGAACCGGGGAGCTGTTTTTT. Protein sequence: CASSLGQAGTGELFF.

The chain has TRBV10-3 and TRBJ1-1; D remains unclear. Germline assignment: CDR1 ENHRY and CDR2 SYGVKD. This CDR3 has 12 amino acids. V lost 2 bases to trimming and J lost 6 bases, with 7 bases between them. The CDR3: CAISEDIAEAFF. The DNA of the CDR3 is TGTGCCATCAGTGAGGACATAGCTGAAGCTTTCTTT.

This sequence joins TRBV30 and TRBJ2-3; a weak D match, TRBD2 (6 bases). Trimming shortened V by 8 bases and J by 4 bases, and 16 bases separated the two germline ends. The CDR3 is 13 residues long. Germline CDR1 reads GTSNPN; CDR2 reads SVGIG (reference sequence). The CDR3 loop is CALRREKADTQYF. The CDR3 nucleotides are TGTGCCCTCCGACGGGAGAAGGCAGATACGCAGTATTTT.